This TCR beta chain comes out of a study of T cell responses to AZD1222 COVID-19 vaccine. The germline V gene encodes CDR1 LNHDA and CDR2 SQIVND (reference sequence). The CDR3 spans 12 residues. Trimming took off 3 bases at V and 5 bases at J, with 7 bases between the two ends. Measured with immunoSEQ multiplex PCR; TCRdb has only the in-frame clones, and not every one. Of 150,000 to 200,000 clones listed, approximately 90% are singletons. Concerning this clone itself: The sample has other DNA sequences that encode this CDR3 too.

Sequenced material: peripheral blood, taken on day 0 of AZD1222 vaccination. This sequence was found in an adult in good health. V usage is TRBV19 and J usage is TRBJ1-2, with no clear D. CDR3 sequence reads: CASSISVYGYTF. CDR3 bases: TGTGCCAGTAGTATCTCCGTTTATGGCTACACCTTC.